This entry features one T cell receptor beta chain sequence. Its specificity is not known. Some second doses came at about 4 weeks and others at about 12 weeks; these were pooled. Here immunoSEQ multiplex PCR was the method, and the copy in TCRdb shows in-frame clones only, minus some. The repertoire holds approximately 81,000 clones, 83% seen once, with about 1.3% in the top ten. Germline CDR1 and CDR2: MDHEN and SYDVKM. Trimming removed 6 bases at V and 2 bases at J, with 4 bases between. This CDR3 is built from 12 residues. The sample belongs to a study of T cell responses to AZD1222 COVID-19 vaccine. Study-level results: No repertoire was sampled before or during the peak T cell response, only after it. White British donors predominated, females outnumbered males, and clonal diversity was possibly underestimated.

The V call is TRBV28, the J call TRBJ2-2; D unresolved. This sequence originates from an adult who received the AZD1222 COVID-19 vaccine. This specimen consisted of peripheral blood, obtained 28 days after the second AZD1222 dose. The CDR3 coding sequence is TGTGCCAGCAGGGGAAACACCGGGGAGCTGTTTTTT. Translated, it gives CASRGNTGELFF.